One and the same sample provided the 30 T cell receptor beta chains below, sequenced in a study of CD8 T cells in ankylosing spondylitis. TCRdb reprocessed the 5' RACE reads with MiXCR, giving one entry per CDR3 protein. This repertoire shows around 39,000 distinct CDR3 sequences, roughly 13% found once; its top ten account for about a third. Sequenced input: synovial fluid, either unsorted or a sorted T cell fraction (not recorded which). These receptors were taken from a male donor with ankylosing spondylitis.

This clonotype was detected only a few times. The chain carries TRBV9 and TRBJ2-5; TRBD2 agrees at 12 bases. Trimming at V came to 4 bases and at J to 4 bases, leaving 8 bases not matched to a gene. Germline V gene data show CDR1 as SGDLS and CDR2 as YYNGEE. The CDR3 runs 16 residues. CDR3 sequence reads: CASSSTSGRPLETQYF. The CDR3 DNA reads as TGTGCCAGCAGCTCCACTAGCGGGAGGCCCTTAGAGACCCAGTACTTC.

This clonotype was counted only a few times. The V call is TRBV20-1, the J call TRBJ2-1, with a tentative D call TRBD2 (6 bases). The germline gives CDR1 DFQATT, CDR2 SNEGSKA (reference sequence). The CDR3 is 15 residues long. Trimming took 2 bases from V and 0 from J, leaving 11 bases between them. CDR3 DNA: TGCAGTGCTAGATCTAGCGCTAACTCCTACAATGAGCAGTTCTTC. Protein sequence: CSARSSANSYNEQFF.

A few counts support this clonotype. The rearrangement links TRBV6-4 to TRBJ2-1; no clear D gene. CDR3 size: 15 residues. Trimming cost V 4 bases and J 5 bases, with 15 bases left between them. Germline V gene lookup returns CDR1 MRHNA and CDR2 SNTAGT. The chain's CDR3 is CASSVVAETDNEQFF. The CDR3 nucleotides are TGTGCCAGCAGTGTGGTGGCGGAAACCGACAATGAGCAGTTCTTC.

CDR3 DNA: TGTGCCAGCAGCCCACCCGGACTCATCTATGGCTACACCTTC. Amino acid sequence: CASSPPGLIYGYTF. The chain employs TRBV5-6 and TRBJ1-2; D ambiguous. V was trimmed by 4 bases and J by 4 bases, leaving 14 bases between them. The CDR3 has 14 residues. CDR1 SGHDT and CDR2 YYEEEE come from the germline V gene.

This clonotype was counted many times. CDR3: CASTNLMGNEQFF. For the CDR3, the DNA is TGCGCCAGCACCAACCTCATGGGCAATGAGCAGTTCTTC. The chain uses TRBV10-2 and TRBJ2-1, with D unclear. The CDR3 contains 13 residues. Germline values: CDR1 WSHSY, CDR2 SAAADI. The V end was cut by 7 bases, the J end by 6 bases, with 13 bases between.

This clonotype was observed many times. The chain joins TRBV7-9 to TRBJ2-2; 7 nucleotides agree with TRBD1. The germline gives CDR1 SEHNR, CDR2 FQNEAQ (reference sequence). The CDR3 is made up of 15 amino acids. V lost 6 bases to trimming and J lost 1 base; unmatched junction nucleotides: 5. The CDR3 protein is CASRLTGQNTGELFF. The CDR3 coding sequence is TGTGCCAGCAGGCTGACAGGGCAGAACACCGGGGAGCTGTTTTTT.

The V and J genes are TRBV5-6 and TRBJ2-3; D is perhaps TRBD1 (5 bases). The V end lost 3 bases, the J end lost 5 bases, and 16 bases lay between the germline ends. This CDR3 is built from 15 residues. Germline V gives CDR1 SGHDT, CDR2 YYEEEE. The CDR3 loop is CASSWLTWGEDTQYF. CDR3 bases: TGTGCCAGCAGCTGGCTTACGTGGGGCGAAGATACGCAGTATTTT.

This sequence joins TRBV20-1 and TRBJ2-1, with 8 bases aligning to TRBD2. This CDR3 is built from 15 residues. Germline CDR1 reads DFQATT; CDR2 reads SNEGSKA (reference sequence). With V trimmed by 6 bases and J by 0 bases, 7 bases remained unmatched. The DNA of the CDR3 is TGCAGTGCAGCCCGACTAGCGAGCTCCTACAATGAGCAGTTCTTC. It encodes CSAARLASSYNEQFF.

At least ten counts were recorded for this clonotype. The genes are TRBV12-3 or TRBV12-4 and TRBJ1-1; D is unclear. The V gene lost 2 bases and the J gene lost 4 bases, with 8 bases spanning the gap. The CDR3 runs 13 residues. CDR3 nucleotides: TGTGCCAGCAGTTTACCCCGGGGCACTGAAGCTTTCTTT. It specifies CASSLPRGTEAFF.

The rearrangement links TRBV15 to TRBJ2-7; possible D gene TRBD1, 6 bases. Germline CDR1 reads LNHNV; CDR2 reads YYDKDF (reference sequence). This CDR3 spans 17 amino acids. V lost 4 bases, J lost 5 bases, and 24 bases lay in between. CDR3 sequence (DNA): TGTGCCACCAGCAACCCGTCATCCTGGGACACAGATCACGAGCAGTACTTC. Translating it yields CATSNPSSWDTDHEQYF.

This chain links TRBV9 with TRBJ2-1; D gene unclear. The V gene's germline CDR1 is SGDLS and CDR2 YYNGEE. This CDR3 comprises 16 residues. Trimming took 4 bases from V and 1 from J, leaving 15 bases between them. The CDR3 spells CASSPTWTTSYNEQFF. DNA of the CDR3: TGTGCCAGCAGCCCAACGTGGACGACTTCCTACAATGAGCAGTTCTTC.

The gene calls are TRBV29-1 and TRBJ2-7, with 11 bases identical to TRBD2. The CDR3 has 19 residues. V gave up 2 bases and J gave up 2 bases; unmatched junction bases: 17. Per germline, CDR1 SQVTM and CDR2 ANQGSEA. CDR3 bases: TGCAGCGTTGAATCGTTGGTGACTAGCGGGACTCACCTGACCTACGAGCAGTACTTC. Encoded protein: CSVESLVTSGTHLTYEQYF.

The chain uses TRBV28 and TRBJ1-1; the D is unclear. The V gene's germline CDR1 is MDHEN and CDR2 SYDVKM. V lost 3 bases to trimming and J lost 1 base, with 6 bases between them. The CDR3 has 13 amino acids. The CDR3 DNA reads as TGTGCCAGCAGTTTGCTCACGAACACTGAAGCTTTCTTT. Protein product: CASSLLTNTEAFF.

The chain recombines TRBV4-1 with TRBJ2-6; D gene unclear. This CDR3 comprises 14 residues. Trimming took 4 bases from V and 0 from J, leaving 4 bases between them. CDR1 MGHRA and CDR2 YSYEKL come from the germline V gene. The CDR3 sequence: CASSRGSGANVLTF. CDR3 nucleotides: TGCGCCAGCAGCCGGGGCTCTGGGGCCAACGTCCTGACTTTC.

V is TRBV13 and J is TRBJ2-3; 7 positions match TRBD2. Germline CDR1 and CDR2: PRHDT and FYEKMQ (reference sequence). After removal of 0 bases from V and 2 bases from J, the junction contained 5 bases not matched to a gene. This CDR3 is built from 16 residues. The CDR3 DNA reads TGTGCCAGCAGCTTAGGGTGGCGGGAGCACACAGATACGCAGTATTTT. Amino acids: CASSLGWREHTDTQYF.

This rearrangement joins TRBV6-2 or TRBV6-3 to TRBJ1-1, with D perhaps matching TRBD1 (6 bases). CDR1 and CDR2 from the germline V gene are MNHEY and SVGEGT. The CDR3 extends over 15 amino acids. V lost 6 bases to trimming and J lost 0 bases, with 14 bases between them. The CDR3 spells CASRPQTGMNTEAFF. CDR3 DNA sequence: TGTGCCAGCAGACCTCAGACAGGCATGAACACTGAAGCTTTCTTT.

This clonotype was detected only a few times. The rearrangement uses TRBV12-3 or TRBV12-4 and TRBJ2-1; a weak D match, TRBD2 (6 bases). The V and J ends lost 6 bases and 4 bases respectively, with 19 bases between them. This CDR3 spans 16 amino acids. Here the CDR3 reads CASSRGLLGWYNEQFF. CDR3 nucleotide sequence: TGTGCCAGCAGCCGAGGACTATTGGGGTGGTACAATGAGCAGTTCTTC.

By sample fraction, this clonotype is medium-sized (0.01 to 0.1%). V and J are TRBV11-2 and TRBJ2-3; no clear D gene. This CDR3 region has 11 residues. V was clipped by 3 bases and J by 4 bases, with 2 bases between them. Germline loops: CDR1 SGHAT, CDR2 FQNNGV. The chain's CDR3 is CASSFADTQYF. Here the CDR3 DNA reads TGTGCCAGCAGCTTCGCAGATACGCAGTATTTT.

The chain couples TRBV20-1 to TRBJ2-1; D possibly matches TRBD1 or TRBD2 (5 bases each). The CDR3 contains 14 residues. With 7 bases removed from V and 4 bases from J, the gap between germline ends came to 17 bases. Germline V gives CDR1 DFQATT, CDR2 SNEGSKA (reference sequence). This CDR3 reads CSERAGHKYNEQFF. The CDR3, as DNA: TGCAGTGAGAGGGCAGGACACAAATACAATGAGCAGTTCTTC.

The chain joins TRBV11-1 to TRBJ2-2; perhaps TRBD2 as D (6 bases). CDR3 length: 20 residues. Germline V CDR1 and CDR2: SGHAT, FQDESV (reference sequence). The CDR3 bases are TGTGAAAACAGCTCCGGCTATATTGGTAGGGGAGGCCGGAACACCGGGGAGCTGTTTTTT. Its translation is CENSSGYIGRGGRNTGELFF.

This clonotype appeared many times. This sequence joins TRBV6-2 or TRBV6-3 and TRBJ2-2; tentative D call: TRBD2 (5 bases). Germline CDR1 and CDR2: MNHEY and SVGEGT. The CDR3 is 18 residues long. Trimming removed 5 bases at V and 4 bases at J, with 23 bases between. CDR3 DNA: TGTGCCAGCAGTCATTCCATAGAAGGAGGCATTACCACCGGGGAGCTGTTTTTT. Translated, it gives CASSHSIEGGITTGELFF.

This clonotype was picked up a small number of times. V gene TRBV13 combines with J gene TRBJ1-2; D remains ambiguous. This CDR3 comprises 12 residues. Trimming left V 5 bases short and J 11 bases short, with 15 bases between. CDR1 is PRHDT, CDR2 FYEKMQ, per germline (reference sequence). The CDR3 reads CASSGKACWYTF. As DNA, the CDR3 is TGTGCCAGCAGCGGGAAGGCATGCTGGTACACCTTC. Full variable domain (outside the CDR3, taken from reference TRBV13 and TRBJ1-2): AAGVIQSPRHLIKEKRETATLKCYPIPRHDTVYWYQQGPGQDPQFLISFYEKMQSDKGSIPDRFSAQQFSDYHSELNMSSLELGDSALYFCASSGKACWYTFGSGTRLTVV.

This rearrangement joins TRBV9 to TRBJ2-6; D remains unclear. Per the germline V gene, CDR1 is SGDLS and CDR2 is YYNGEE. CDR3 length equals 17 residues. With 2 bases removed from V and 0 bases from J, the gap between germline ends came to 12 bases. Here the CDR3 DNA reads TGTGCCAGCAGCGTGGCCAGTAAATACTCTGGGGCCAACGTCCTGACTTTC. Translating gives CASSVASKYSGANVLTF.

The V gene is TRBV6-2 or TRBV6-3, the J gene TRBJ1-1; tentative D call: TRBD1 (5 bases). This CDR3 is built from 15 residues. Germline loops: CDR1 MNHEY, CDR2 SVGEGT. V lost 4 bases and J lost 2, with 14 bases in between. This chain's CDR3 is CASSFLARDNTEAFF. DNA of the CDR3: TGTGCCAGCAGTTTCCTCGCCAGGGATAACACTGAAGCTTTCTTT.

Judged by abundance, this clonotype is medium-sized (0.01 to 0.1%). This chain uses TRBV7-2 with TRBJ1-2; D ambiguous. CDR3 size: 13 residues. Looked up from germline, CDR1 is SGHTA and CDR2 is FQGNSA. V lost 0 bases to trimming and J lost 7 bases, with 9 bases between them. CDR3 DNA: TGTGCCAGCAGCTTAGCAATCCGGGGTGGCTACACCTTC. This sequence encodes CASSLAIRGGYTF. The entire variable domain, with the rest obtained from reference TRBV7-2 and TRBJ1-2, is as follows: GAGVSQSPSNKVTEKGKDVELRCDPISGHTALYWYRQSLGQGLEFLIYFQGNSAPDKSGLPSDRFSAERTGGSVSTLTIQRTQQEDSAVYLCASSLAIRGGYTFGSGTRLTVV.

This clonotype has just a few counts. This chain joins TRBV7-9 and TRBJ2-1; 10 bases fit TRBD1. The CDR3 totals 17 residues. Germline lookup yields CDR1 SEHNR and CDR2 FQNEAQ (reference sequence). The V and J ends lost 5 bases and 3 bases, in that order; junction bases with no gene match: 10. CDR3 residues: CASSNAGTGDFYNEQFF. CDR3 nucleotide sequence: TGTGCCAGCAGCAACGCCGGGACAGGGGACTTCTACAATGAGCAGTTCTTC.

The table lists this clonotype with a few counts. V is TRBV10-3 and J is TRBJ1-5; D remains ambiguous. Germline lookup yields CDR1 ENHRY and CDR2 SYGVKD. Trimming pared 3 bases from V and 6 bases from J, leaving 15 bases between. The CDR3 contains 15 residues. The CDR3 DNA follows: TGTGCCATCAGTGATTCACGGGGATGGGGTCAGCCCCAGCATTTT. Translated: CAISDSRGWGQPQHF.

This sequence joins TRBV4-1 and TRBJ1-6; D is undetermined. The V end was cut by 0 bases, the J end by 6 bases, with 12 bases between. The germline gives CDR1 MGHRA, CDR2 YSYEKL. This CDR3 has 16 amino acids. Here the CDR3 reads CASSQDGVGFNSPLHF. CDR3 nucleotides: TGCGCCAGCAGCCAAGATGGCGTTGGTTTTAATTCACCCCTCCACTTT.

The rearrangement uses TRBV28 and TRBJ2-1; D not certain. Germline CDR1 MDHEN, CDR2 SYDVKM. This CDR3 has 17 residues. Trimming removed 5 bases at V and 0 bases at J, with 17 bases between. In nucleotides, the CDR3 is TGTGCCAGCAGTCCTCCGTTAGCCCCGAGCTCCTACAATGAGCAGTTCTTC. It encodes CASSPPLAPSSYNEQFF.

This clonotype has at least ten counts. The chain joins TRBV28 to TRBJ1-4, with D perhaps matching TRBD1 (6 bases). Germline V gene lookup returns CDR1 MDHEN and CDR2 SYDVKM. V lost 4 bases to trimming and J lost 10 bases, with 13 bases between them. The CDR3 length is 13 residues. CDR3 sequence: CASSSRGGGKLFF. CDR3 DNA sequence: TGTGCCAGCAGTTCCAGGGGAGGGGGAAAACTGTTTTTT.